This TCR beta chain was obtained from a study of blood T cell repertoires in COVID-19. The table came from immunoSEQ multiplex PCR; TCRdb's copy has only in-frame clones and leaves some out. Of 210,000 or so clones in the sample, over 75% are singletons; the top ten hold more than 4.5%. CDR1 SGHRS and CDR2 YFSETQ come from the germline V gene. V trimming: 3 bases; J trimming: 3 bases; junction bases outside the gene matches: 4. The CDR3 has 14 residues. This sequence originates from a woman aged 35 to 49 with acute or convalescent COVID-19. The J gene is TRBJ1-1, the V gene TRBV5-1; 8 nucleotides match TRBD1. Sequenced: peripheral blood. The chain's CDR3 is CASSYMGQDTEAFF. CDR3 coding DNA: TGCGCCAGCAGCTACATGGGACAGGACACTGAAGCTTTCTTT. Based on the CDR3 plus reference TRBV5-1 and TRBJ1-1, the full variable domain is KAGVTQTPRYLIKTRGQQVTLSCSPISGHRSVSWYQQTPGQGLQFLFEYFSETQRNKGNFPGRFSGRQFSNSRSEMNVSTLELGDSALYLCASSYMGQDTEAFFGQGTRLTVV.